This entry concerns a single TCR beta chain. Its specificity is unknown. Libraries were prepared by immunoSEQ multiplex PCR; TCRdb keeps only in-frame clonotypes and omits some of them. This repertoire shows 70,000 to 90,000 clones, roughly 93% found once; its top ten account for approximately 4.5%. This sample stems from a study of siplizumab effects on memory and regulatory T cells. Whole-study results and caveats: Where siplizumab was present, mappable alloreactive CD4+ clones averaged approximately 70% Treg-derived, compared with more than 25% in controls. Contribution to the alloresponse seemed major for naive T cells, which also seemed more diverse than memory cells. Few alloreactive clones mapped to unstimulated subsets.

The receptor was isolated from a human donor in good health. Sequenced: CD8+ T cells sorted from blood.

The CDR3 sequence is CASSIGTGLLDEQYF. The CDR3 bases are TGTGCCAGTAGTATAGGGACAGGGCTACTTGACGAGCAGTACTTC. V is TRBV19 and J is TRBJ2-7; 8 bases agree with TRBD1. The CDR3 runs to 15 residues. In germline, CDR1 is LNHDA, CDR2 SQIVND (reference sequence). The V gene end was trimmed by 1 base and the J gene end by 5 bases; junction bases not matched to a gene: 7.